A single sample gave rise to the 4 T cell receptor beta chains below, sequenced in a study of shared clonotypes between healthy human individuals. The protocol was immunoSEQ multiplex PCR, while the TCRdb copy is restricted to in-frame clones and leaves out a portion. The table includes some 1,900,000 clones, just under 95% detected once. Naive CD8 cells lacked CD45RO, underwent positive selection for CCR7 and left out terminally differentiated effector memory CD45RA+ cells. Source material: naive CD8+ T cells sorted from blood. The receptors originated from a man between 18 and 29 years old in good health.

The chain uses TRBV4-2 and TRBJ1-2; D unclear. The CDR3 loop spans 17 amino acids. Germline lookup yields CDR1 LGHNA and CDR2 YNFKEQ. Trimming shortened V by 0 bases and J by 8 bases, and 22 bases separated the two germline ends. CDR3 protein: CASSQEFQTTGSGGYTF. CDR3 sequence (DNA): TGTGCCAGCAGCCAAGAGTTCCAGACTACTGGCTCGGGGGGCTACACCTTC.

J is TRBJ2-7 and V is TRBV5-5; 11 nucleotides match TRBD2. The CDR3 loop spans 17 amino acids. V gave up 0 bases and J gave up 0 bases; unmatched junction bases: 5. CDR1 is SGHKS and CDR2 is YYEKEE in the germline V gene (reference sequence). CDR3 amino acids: CASSLVGTSGYSYEQYF. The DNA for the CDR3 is TGTGCCAGCAGCTTGGTGGGGACTAGCGGCTACTCCTACGAGCAGTACTTC.

The CDR3 spells CASSQGSAVYGYTF. CDR3 bases: TGCGCCAGCAGCCAGGGAAGCGCTGTCTATGGCTACACCTTC. The chain joins TRBV4-1 to TRBJ1-2, with unresolved D. This CDR3 region has 14 residues. Deletions cut 3 bases from V and 4 bases from J, with 12 bases between. Germline V gene sequence: CDR1 MGHRA, CDR2 YSYEKL.

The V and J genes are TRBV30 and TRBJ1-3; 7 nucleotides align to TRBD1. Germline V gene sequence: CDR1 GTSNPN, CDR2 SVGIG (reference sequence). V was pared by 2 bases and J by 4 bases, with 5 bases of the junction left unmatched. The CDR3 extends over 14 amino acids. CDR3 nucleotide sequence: TGTGCCTGGAGTACAGGGGTGAAGGGAAACACCATATATTTT. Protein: CAWSTGVKGNTIYF.